Following are 27 T cell receptor beta chains from one sample sequenced in a study of cytomegalovirus exposure and HLA in healthy donors. The PCR made use of 60 Vbeta and 13 Jbeta primers. Measured with immunoSEQ multiplex PCR; TCRdb has only the in-frame clones, and not every one. The sample carries about 150,000 clones, about 80% recorded once. The sequencing input was PBMCs. The source of these receptors is a man aged 40-49 years in good health and CMV-seronegative.

This chain's CDR3 is CASSTYGTGDRGYTF. The CDR3 DNA sequence: TGTGCCAGCAGCACCTATGGGACAGGGGACCGTGGCTACACCTTC. The chain joins TRBV9 to TRBJ1-2, with 10 bases fitting TRBD1. The trim removed 4 bases at V and 7 bases at J, leaving 10 bases unmatched. Looked up from germline, CDR1 is SGDLS and CDR2 is YYNGEE. The CDR3 length is 15 residues.

This clone has a single count. The rearrangement joins TRBV9 to TRBJ2-2, with D maybe TRBD2 (6 bases). CDR1 is SGDLS and CDR2 is YYNGEE in the germline V gene. Trimming removed 6 bases at V and 5 bases at J, with 14 bases between. CDR3 length: 14 amino acids. The CDR3 loop reads CASTYGAGTGELFF. In DNA, the CDR3 is TGTGCCAGCACCTACGGGGCGGGGACCGGGGAGCTGTTTTTT.

The chain is built from TRBV5-4 and TRBJ2-2; 11 bases are shared with TRBD2. V lost 4 bases, J lost 1 base, and 0 bases stayed unmatched. Germline loops: CDR1 SGHNT, CDR2 YYREEE (reference sequence). This CDR3 spans 15 amino acids. This CDR3 is CASSGTSGNTGELFF. The CDR3 DNA reads as TGTGCCAGCAGCGGGACTAGCGGGAACACCGGGGAGCTGTTTTTT.

The chain uses TRBV4-3 and TRBJ2-7; D might be TRBD2 (5 bases). The germline V and J ends were trimmed by 1 base and 6 bases, with 13 bases remaining between them. Germline CDR1 is LGHNA and CDR2 is YSLEER. The CDR3 is 14 residues long. The chain's CDR3 is CASSQGRDLGEQYF. In DNA form, the CDR3 reads TGCGCCAGCAGCCAAGGTCGGGATCTCGGCGAGCAGTACTTC.

DNA for the CDR3: TGTGCCAGCAGTGAAGAGGGCGGGGGGGCTGGCGAGCAGTACTTC. Protein product: CASSEEGGGAGEQYF. The chain combines TRBV28 with TRBJ2-7, with 9 bases fitting TRBD2. Germline CDR1 is MDHEN and CDR2 is SYDVKM. V was pared by 5 bases and J by 6 bases, with 11 bases of the junction left unmatched. CDR3 length: 15 amino acids.

This clone has more than one count but fewer than ten. This chain joins TRBV28 and TRBJ2-1; the match to TRBD2 covers 7 bases. The CDR3 contains 13 residues. Germline CDR1 MDHEN, CDR2 SYDVKM. J was trimmed by 6 bases and V by 7 bases; bases with no gene match: 6. CDR3 sequence reads: CASKKTSVNEQFF. In nucleotides, the CDR3 is TGTGCCAGCAAAAAAACTAGCGTCAATGAGCAGTTCTTC.

The chain employs TRBV7-8 and TRBJ2-5, with 9 bases identical to TRBD1. V shed 0 bases and J 3 bases; nucleotides not matched to a gene: 5. Germline assignment: CDR1 SGHVS and CDR2 FQNEAQ. The CDR3 is 16 amino acids. The CDR3 sequence: CASSLAGDREEETQYF. The DNA for the CDR3 is TGTGCCAGCAGCTTAGCAGGGGACAGGGAGGAAGAGACCCAGTACTTC. Full variable domain (outside the CDR3, taken from reference TRBV7-8 and TRBJ2-5): GAGVSQSPRYKVAKRGQDVALRCDPISGHVSLFWYQQALGQGPEFLTYFQNEAQLDKSGLPSDRFFAERPEGSVSTLKIQRTQQEDSAVYLCASSLAGDREEETQYFGPGTRLLVL.

The V call is TRBV7-8, the J call TRBJ2-7, with 9 bases aligning to TRBD2. Trimming cost V 3 bases and J 5 bases; bases outside gene matches: 5. Germline CDR1 SGHVS, CDR2 FQNEAQ. The CDR3 has 14 amino acids. The CDR3 region has the DNA TGTGCCAGCAGCTTGCGGGAGGGCCACGACGAGCAGTACTTC. Protein: CASSLREGHDEQYF.

A remark on this clone: Other nucleotide sequences from this sample produce the same CDR3. The gene calls are TRBV27 and TRBJ2-3; 9 nucleotides align to TRBD1. The CDR3 is 15 amino acids. The germline V gene encodes CDR1 MNHEY and CDR2 SMNVEV (reference sequence). V shed 5 bases and J 10 bases; nucleotides not matched to a gene: 13. This CDR3 is CASSQPGQGAGAQYF. The CDR3, as DNA: TGTGCCAGCAGTCAACCGGGACAGGGTGCGGGGGCGCAGTATTTT.

The chain uses TRBV5-1 and TRBJ2-6, with TRBD1 matching 7 bases. Trimming cost V 2 bases and J 1 base; bases outside gene matches: 9. CDR3 length: 18 residues. Germline-derived CDR1 and CDR2 are SGHRS and YFSETQ. The CDR3 reads CASSFPGQRDSGANVLTF. As DNA, the CDR3 is TGCGCCAGCAGCTTCCCGGGACAGCGAGATTCTGGGGCCAACGTCCTGACTTTC.

V and J are TRBV10-1 and TRBJ2-2; 14 bases match TRBD2. The CDR3 runs to 21 residues. The germline gives CDR1 WNHNN, CDR2 SYGVQD (reference sequence). With 2 bases clipped from V and 0 bases from J, the junction kept 11 bases outside the gene matches. The CDR3 sequence is CASSERGLAGGPFANTGELFF. The CDR3 nucleotides are TGCGCCAGCAGTGAGCGCGGACTAGCGGGAGGACCGTTCGCGAACACCGGGGAGCTGTTTTTT.

The chain employs TRBV19 and TRBJ1-1; 7 bases fit TRBD1. Trimming at V came to 3 bases and at J to 0 bases, leaving 1 base not matched to a gene. Germline CDR1 LNHDA, CDR2 SQIVND (reference sequence). This CDR3 region has 14 residues. CDR3 in DNA: TGTGCCAGTAGTATGACAGGGATGAACACTGAAGCTTTCTTT. It codes for CASSMTGMNTEAFF.

This clone was picked up one time. The chain is built from TRBV7-9 and TRBJ2-5, with 7 bases identical to TRBD2. The closer fit of TRBJ2-7 to the DNA end suggests the J call may be wrong. Germline CDR1 is SEHNR and CDR2 is FQNEAQ (reference sequence). The CDR3 runs 16 residues. CDR3: CASSHTSGLERYEQYF. DNA for the CDR3: TGTGCCAGCAGCCACACGTCCGGACTAGAGAGATACGAGCAGTACTTC.

The rearrangement uses TRBV9 and TRBJ2-6, with TRBD1 as a possible D gene (6 bases). V was trimmed by 4 bases and J by 0 bases, leaving 8 bases between them. The CDR3 contains 15 residues. The germline gives CDR1 SGDLS, CDR2 YYNGEE. DNA of the CDR3: TGTGCCAGCAGCATACAGGGCTCTGGGGCCAACGTCCTGACTTTC. This gives the protein CASSIQGSGANVLTF.

This clone appeared a few times. The chain combines TRBV5-1 with TRBJ2-3, with TRBD2 matching over 8 bases. CDR1 is SGHRS and CDR2 is YFSETQ in the germline V gene. V was pared by 6 bases and J by 1 base, with 4 bases of the junction left unmatched. CDR3 length: 14 residues. CDR3 sequence reads: CASTPRGGTDTQYF. The CDR3 bases are TGCGCCAGCACTCCGCGGGGGGGCACAGATACGCAGTATTTT.

V and J are TRBV10-3 and TRBJ2-1, with 10 bases lining up with TRBD2. Germline-derived CDR1 and CDR2 are ENHRY and SYGVKD. The CDR3 totals 17 residues. The ends lost 4 bases at V and 0 bases at J; junction bases unmatched: 6. CDR3 sequence: CAISGGTSDTSYNEQFF. The CDR3 DNA reads as TGTGCCATCAGTGGGGGGACTAGCGATACCTCCTACAATGAGCAGTTCTTC.

This chain's CDR3 is CASSVLPETGKLDEQFF. The CDR3 DNA sequence: TGTGCCAGCAGCGTTCTGCCCGAGACAGGGAAGTTGGATGAGCAGTTCTTC. V is TRBV28 and J is TRBJ2-1; TRBD1 matches 7 bases. Losses at the gene ends were 6 bases for V and 8 bases for J; bases not matched to a gene: 19. In germline, CDR1 is MDHEN, CDR2 SYDVKM. This CDR3 contains 17 residues. The whole variable domain, remainder taken from reference TRBV28 and TRBJ2-1, is DVKVTQSSRYLVKRTGEKVFLECVQDMDHENMFWYRQDPGLGLRLIYFSYDVKMKEKGDIPEGYSVSREKKERFSLILESASTNQTSMYLCASSVLPETGKLDEQFFGPGTRLTVL.

The V gene is TRBV19, the J gene TRBJ1-2, with 8 bases fitting TRBD1. CDR1 and CDR2 from the germline V gene are LNHDA and SQIVND (reference sequence). Trimming cost V 5 bases and J 5 bases; bases outside gene matches: 4. The CDR3 is made up of 13 amino acids. The CDR3 bases are TGTGCCAGTAGTCCAGGGGGCGAATATGGCTACACCTTC. Protein sequence: CASSPGGEYGYTF.

The chain employs TRBV4-1 and TRBJ2-7; 7 bases fit TRBD1. The CDR3 has 16 amino acids. With 0 bases clipped from V and 6 bases from J, the junction kept 11 bases outside the gene matches. Per the germline V gene, CDR1 is MGHRA and CDR2 is YSYEKL. CDR3 sequence (DNA): TGCGCCAGCAGCCAAGATATAACAGGGGATTGGGGCGAGCAGTACTTC. Amino acids: CASSQDITGDWGEQYF.

The rearrangement joins TRBV11-2 to TRBJ2-2; D gene unclear. Germline-derived CDR1 and CDR2 are SGHAT and FQNNGV. Deletions cut 6 bases from V and 0 bases from J, with 5 bases between. The CDR3 is 13 amino acids. CDR3 amino acids: CASSSSNTGELFF. The CDR3, as DNA: TGTGCCAGCAGTTCCTCGAACACCGGGGAGCTGTTTTTT.

This clone has a single count. The gene calls are TRBV28 and TRBJ2-7; maybe TRBD2 (5 bases). The CDR3 covers 14 residues. CDR1 and CDR2 (germline): MDHEN, SYDVKM. Between the trimmed V and J ends, which lost 2 bases and 4 bases, there was a span of 12 bases. CDR3 region: CASSLTASSYEQYF. The CDR3 region has the DNA TGTGCCAGCAGTTTAACGGCTAGCTCATACGAGCAGTACTTC.

This clone has only a few counts. The V call is TRBV10-3, the J call TRBJ1-1, with TRBD1 matching over 8 bases. The CDR3 runs 13 residues. The trim removed 7 bases at V and 1 base at J, leaving 2 bases unmatched. Looked up from germline, CDR1 is ENHRY and CDR2 is SYGVKD. CDR3: CAITRGQNTEAFF. The CDR3 region has the DNA TGTGCCATCACCAGGGGGCAGAACACTGAAGCTTTCTTT.

V is TRBV23-1 and J is TRBJ2-4; TRBD1 agrees at 8 bases. TRBV23-1 is an ORF, with its function uncertain. Trimming took 4 bases from V and 2 from J; bases not matched to a gene: 13. The CDR3 contains 18 residues. The CDR3 DNA is TGCGCCAGCAGTCGGGAGGCCAAGCAGGGGGCAACCAAAAACATTCAGTACTTC. Its protein is CASSREAKQGATKNIQYF.

The J gene is TRBJ1-5, the V gene TRBV6-1; no firm D call. The germline gives CDR1 MNHNS, CDR2 SASEGT. Trimming removed 3 bases from V and 6 bases from J, with 15 bases in between. The CDR3 spans 15 residues. In DNA form, the CDR3 reads TGTGCCAGCAGTGAGCGAGGGATCGGCGGTCAGCCCCAGCATTTT. It specifies CASSERGIGGQPQHF.

The CDR3 coding sequence is TGTGCCAGCAGCGATGGACTGAGCTCTGGAAACACCATATATTTT. Translating gives CASSDGLSSGNTIYF. The rearrangement links TRBV6-5 to TRBJ1-3; D is ambiguous. The V end lost 6 bases, the J end lost 0 bases, and 12 bases lay between the germline ends. This CDR3 contains 15 residues. Germline loops: CDR1 MNHEY, CDR2 SVGAGI.

The V and J genes are TRBV6-6 and TRBJ2-7; D might be TRBD1 (6 bases). Germline V gene data show CDR1 as MNHNY and CDR2 as SVGAGI (reference sequence). The CDR3 loop spans 13 amino acids. V shed 8 bases and J shed 0 bases, with 11 bases lying between them. CDR3 residues: CASSGTSSYEQYF. The CDR3 coding sequence is TGTGCCAGCTCCGGGACATCCTCCTACGAGCAGTACTTC.

This chain connects TRBV9 to TRBJ2-3, with 9 bases identical to TRBD2. V lost 0 bases to trimming and J lost 4 bases; unmatched junction nucleotides: 6. The germline V gene has CDR1 SGDLS and CDR2 YYNGEE. This CDR3 is built from 16 residues. The CDR3 sequence is CASSVVYSGSPDTQYF. CDR3 nucleotides: TGTGCCAGCAGCGTAGTTTATAGCGGGAGCCCAGATACGCAGTATTTT.